The sequence of this T cell receptor (beta chain) was determined in a study of blood T cells in healthy people across ages. Then a second PCR, running roughly 6 to 12 cycles, was carried out with a sample-barcoded 5' primer and a J-beta primer mix. Each cDNA was tagged by a template-switch adaptor containing 12 random nucleotides. One entry per CDR3 protein results from TCRdb running MiXCR on the 5' RACE reads. Seen here are 1.5 million or so distinct CDR3 sequences, approximately 40% observed once, and the top ten hold 7.9%. V lost 3 bases, J lost 3 bases, and 13 bases lay in between. The CDR3 has 15 residues. Isolated PBMCs totaled at least 6 million in each sample.

The specimen sequenced was blood. The TCR comes from a woman aged 18-29 years in good health. The rearrangement links TRBV12-3 or TRBV12-4 to TRBJ2-3; tentative D call: TRBD2 (5 bases). The CDR3 loop reads CASSFPREGTDTQYF. CDR3 bases: TGTGCCAGCAGTTTTCCCCGGGAAGGAACAGATACGCAGTATTTT.